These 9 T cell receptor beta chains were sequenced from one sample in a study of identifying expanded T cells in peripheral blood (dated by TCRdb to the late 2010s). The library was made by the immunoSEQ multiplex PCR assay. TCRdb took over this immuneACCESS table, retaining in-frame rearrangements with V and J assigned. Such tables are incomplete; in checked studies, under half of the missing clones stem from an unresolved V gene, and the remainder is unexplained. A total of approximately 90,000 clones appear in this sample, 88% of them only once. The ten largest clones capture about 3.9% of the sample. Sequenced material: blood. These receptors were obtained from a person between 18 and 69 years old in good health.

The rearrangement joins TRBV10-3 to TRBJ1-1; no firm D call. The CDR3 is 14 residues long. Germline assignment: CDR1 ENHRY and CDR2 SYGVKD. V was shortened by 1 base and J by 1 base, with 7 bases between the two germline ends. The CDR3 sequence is CAISELGANTEAFF. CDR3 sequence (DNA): TGTGCCATCAGTGAGTTGGGCGCGAACACTGAAGCTTTCTTT.

CDR3 sequence reads: CASSPETGLNTGELFF. The CDR3 DNA follows: TGTGCCAGCAGCCCCGAGACAGGTCTTAACACCGGGGAGCTGTTTTTT. The chain combines TRBV5-6 with TRBJ2-2, with D possibly TRBD1 on 6 matching bases. The V and J ends lost 4 bases and 2 bases respectively, with 15 bases between them. This CDR3 contains 16 residues. Germline V gene lookup returns CDR1 SGHDT and CDR2 YYEEEE.

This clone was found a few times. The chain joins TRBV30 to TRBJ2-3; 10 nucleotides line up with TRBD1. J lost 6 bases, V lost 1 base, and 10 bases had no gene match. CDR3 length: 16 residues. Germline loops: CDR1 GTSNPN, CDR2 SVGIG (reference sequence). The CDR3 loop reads CAWSGQGASSGDTQYF. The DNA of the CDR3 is TGTGCCTGGAGTGGACAGGGGGCTTCTTCTGGGGATACGCAGTATTTT.

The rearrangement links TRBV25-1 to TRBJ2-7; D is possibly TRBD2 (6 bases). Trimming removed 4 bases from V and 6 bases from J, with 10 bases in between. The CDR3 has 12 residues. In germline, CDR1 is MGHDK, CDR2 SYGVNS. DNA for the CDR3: TGTGCCAGCAGTGCGTTGGGAGGCGAGCAGTACTTC. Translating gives CASSALGGEQYF.

The CDR3 reads CASSNQGKYEQYF. CDR3 nucleotides: TGTGCCAGCAGCAACCAGGGCAAATACGAGCAGTACTTC. The chain combines TRBV21-1 with TRBJ2-7; TRBD1, the table's D call, lacks a check against the DNA. TRBV21-1 is tagged as a pseudogene. CDR3 size: 13 residues.

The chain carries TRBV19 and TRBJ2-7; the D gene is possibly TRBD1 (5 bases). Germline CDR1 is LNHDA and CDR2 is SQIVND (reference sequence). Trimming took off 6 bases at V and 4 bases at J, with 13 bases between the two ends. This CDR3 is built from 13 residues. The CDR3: CASRYGQGYEQYF. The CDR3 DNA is TGTGCCAGTAGATACGGGCAGGGTTACGAGCAGTACTTC. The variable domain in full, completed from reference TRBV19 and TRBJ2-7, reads DGGITQSPKYLFRKEGQNVTLSCEQNLNHDAMYWYRQDPGQGLRLIYYSQIVNDFQKGDIAEGYSVSREKKESFPLTVTSAQKNPTAFYLCASRYGQGYEQYFGPGTRLTVT.

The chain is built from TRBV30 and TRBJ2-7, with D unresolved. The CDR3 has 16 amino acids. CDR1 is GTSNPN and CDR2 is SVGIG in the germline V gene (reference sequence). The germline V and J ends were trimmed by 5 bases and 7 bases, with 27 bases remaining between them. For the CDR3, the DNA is TGTGCCTGGGACGCGTCCAGGTCCCTCCAAACGAAAGAGCAGTACTTC. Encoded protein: CAWDASRSLQTKEQYF.

The CDR3 protein is CASSETQETQYF. In DNA, the CDR3 is TGTGCCAGCAGTGAAACGCAAGAGACCCAGTACTTC. This sequence joins TRBV2 and TRBJ2-5; D remains ambiguous. The CDR3 is 12 residues long. V lost 2 bases and J lost 2, with 3 bases in between. The germline V gene has CDR1 SNHLY and CDR2 FYNNEI.

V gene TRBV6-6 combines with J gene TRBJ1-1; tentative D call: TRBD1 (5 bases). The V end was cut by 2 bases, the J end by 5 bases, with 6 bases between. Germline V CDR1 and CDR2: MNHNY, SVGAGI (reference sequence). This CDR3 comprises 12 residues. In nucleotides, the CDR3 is TGTGCCAGCAGTTACGGGGGAACTGAAGCTTTCTTT. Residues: CASSYGGTEAFF.